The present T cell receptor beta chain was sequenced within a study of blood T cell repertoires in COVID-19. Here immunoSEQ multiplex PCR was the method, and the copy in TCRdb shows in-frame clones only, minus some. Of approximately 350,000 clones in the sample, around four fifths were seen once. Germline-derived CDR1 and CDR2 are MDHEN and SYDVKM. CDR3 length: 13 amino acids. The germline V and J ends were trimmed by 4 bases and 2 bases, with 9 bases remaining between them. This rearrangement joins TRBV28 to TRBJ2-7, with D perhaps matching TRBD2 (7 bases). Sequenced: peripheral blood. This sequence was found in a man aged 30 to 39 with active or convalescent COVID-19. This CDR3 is CASSSGGPYEQYF. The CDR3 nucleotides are TGTGCCAGCAGTTCCGGGGGGCCCTACGAGCAGTACTTC.